What follows are 24 T cell receptor beta chains derived from one specimen sequenced in a study of cytomegalovirus exposure and HLA in healthy donors (dated by TCRdb to between 2016 and 2019). To prepare the library, the immunoSEQ multiplex PCR assay was applied. For the multiplex PCR, a mixture combining 60 forward primers for TCR Vbeta segments and 13 reverse primers for TCR Jbeta segments was used. TCRdb provides this immuneACCESS table in a form limited to in-frame rearrangements. Some clones are lacking; in checked studies, under half of them reflect an unresolved V gene, and why the rest are absent is not known. This sample has 160,000 or so clones in its table, and 65% to 85% of those were observed once. In total, the top ten clones hold more than 1.5% of the sample. Sequencing input: PBMCs. These receptors originate from a woman aged 18-30 years in good health and CMV-seronegative.

The chain carries TRBV19 and TRBJ2-2; D remains unclear. The CDR3 extends over 15 amino acids. Germline CDR1 and CDR2: LNHDA and SQIVND (reference sequence). Trimming pared 3 bases from V and 0 bases from J, leaving 8 bases between. CDR3 sequence: CASSIGYSNTGELFF. The CDR3, as DNA: TGTGCCAGTAGTATCGGGTACTCGAACACCGGGGAGCTGTTTTTT.

The chain couples TRBV7-8 to TRBJ2-5; TRBD1 is a possible D gene (6 bases). This CDR3 has 16 amino acids. Germline V gene sequence: CDR1 SGHVS, CDR2 FQNEAQ. Trimming removed 2 bases from V and 5 bases from J, with 18 bases in between. Here the CDR3 reads CASSLSQGRLGETQYF. The CDR3 DNA follows: TGTGCCAGCAGCTTAAGCCAGGGGCGGCTAGGCGAGACCCAGTACTTC.

The gene calls are TRBV15 and TRBJ1-5, with D possibly matching TRBD1 (6 bases). The CDR3 extends over 13 amino acids. The germline V gene encodes CDR1 LNHNV and CDR2 YYDKDF (reference sequence). V lost 6 bases and J 7 bases, leaving 13 bases between the germline ends. The chain's CDR3 is CATSGGASQPQHF. The CDR3 region has the DNA TGTGCCACCAGTGGGGGCGCGTCCCAGCCCCAGCATTTT.

This clone was recorded once. This chain uses TRBV6-1 with TRBJ2-1; tentative D call: TRBD1 (5 bases). CDR3 size: 11 residues. CDR1 and CDR2 from the germline V gene are MNHNS and SASEGT. V was clipped by 9 bases and J by 9 bases, with 12 bases between them. CDR3 region: CASGARVEQFF. CDR3 coding DNA: TGTGCCAGTGGGGCCAGGGTTGAGCAGTTCTTC.

The chain recombines TRBV14 with TRBJ1-2; D may be TRBD1 (6 bases). This CDR3 region has 15 residues. Looked up from germline, CDR1 is SGHDN and CDR2 is FVKESK. Between the trimmed V and J ends, which lost 2 bases and 4 bases, there was a span of 14 bases. The CDR3 sequence is CASSQTHTGPYGYTF. The CDR3 DNA is TGTGCCAGCAGCCAAACCCATACAGGGCCCTATGGCTACACCTTC.

This clone turned up a few times. V and J are TRBV5-1 and TRBJ1-1; the match to TRBD1 covers 7 bases. The CDR3 runs 14 residues. Germline values: CDR1 SGHRS, CDR2 YFSETQ. J was trimmed by 7 bases and V by 5 bases; bases with no gene match: 11. The CDR3 loop reads CASRADGQAFEAFF. In DNA, the CDR3 is TGCGCCAGCAGGGCCGACGGACAGGCATTTGAAGCTTTCTTT.

This clone was observed once. The sample has other DNA sequences that encode this CDR3 too. The V gene is TRBV6-1, the J gene TRBJ1-5, with D possibly TRBD1 on 6 matching bases. Germline V CDR1 and CDR2: MNHNS, SASEGT. The CDR3 sequence is 13 residues long. The V and J ends lost 3 bases and 4 bases respectively, with 7 bases between them. CDR3 residues: CASSERGNQPQHF. The CDR3, as DNA: TGTGCCAGCAGTGAGAGGGGGAATCAGCCCCAGCATTTT.

The chain employs TRBV29-1 and TRBJ2-5; 12 nucleotides align to TRBD2. The junction had 11 bases not matched to a gene; V was cut back by 8 bases and J by 7 bases. This CDR3 region has 14 residues. The germline V gene encodes CDR1 SQVTM and CDR2 ANQGSEA. Here the CDR3 DNA reads TGCAGCACCGGACTAGCGGGGACCGGGGGGACCCAGTACTTC. Residues: CSTGLAGTGGTQYF.

This clone has only one observation. The chain is built from TRBV6-5 and TRBJ1-6, with a possible D match to TRBD1 (6 bases). V gave up 11 bases and J gave up 0 bases, with 14 bases separating them. Looked up from germline, CDR1 is MNHEY and CDR2 is SVGAGI. The CDR3 is 15 residues long. CDR3 bases: TGTGCCTCCAGGGGTGGGACCTCCTATAATTCACCCCTCCACTTT. As protein: CASRGGTSYNSPLHF.

The chain uses TRBV2 and TRBJ2-5; 9 bases are shared with TRBD1. V was clipped by 7 bases and J by 2 bases; unmatched bases: 11. The CDR3 loop spans 16 amino acids. Germline values: CDR1 SNHLY, CDR2 FYNNEI. The CDR3, as DNA: TGTGCCAGCACTGCTTCTGGGACAGGGCTACAAGAGACCCAGTACTTC. Its protein product is CASTASGTGLQETQYF.

This sequence joins TRBV29-1 and TRBJ1-1, with D perhaps matching TRBD1 (5 bases). CDR1 is SQVTM and CDR2 is ANQGSEA in the germline V gene. Trimming stripped 4 bases from V and 3 bases from J, with 12 bases between. The CDR3 is made up of 13 amino acids. The chain's CDR3 is CSVGIRADTEAFF. DNA for the CDR3: TGCAGCGTTGGGATCAGGGCGGACACTGAAGCTTTCTTT.

This clone appeared a single time. The CDR3 DNA sequence: TGTGCCAGCAGTCCGCCCATCAGGGGGAGAGGGGCTTTCTTT. Translation gives CASSPPIRGRGAFF. The V and J genes are TRBV28 and TRBJ1-1; 7 bases agree with TRBD1. The V and J ends lost 5 bases and 11 bases, in that order; junction bases with no gene match: 14. In germline, CDR1 is MDHEN, CDR2 SYDVKM. The CDR3 runs 14 residues.

This clone showed up just a few times. The V call is TRBV7-9, the J call TRBJ1-2, with a weak D call TRBD1 (5 bases). This CDR3 comprises 14 residues. V shed 3 bases and J shed 6 bases, with 14 bases lying between them. Germline values: CDR1 SEHNR, CDR2 FQNEAQ (reference sequence). The CDR3 is CASSLQGGRDGYTF. CDR3 nucleotide sequence: TGTGCCAGCAGCTTGCAGGGAGGGAGGGATGGCTACACCTTC.

The rearrangement links TRBV27 to TRBJ1-5; D remains unclear. CDR1 MNHEY and CDR2 SMNVEV come from the germline V gene (reference sequence). Trimming left V 11 bases short and J 3 bases short, with 14 bases between. The CDR3 spans 13 residues. The CDR3 reads CAGRGGHNQPQHF. Here the CDR3 DNA reads TGTGCCGGCCGCGGAGGGCACAATCAGCCCCAGCATTTT.

The chain uses TRBV7-8 and TRBJ1-6; 8 bases map to TRBD1. The V and J ends lost 3 bases and 5 bases, in that order; junction bases with no gene match: 6. The CDR3 runs 16 residues. Germline CDR1 and CDR2: SGHVS and FQNEAQ. This CDR3 reads CASSFSGTGNNSPLHF. CDR3 DNA sequence: TGTGCCAGCAGCTTTTCCGGGACAGGAAATAATTCACCCCTCCACTTT.

CDR3 residues: CASSRSPGQGSNEQYF. In nucleotides, the CDR3 is TGTGCCAGCAGCCGGTCCCCGGGACAGGGAAGTAACGAGCAGTACTTC. V gene TRBV27 combines with J gene TRBJ2-7, with 9 bases that match TRBD1. J lost 5 bases, V lost 6 bases, and 14 bases had no gene match. The CDR3 runs to 16 residues. CDR1 MNHEY and CDR2 SMNVEV come from the germline V gene (reference sequence).

The sample holds a few counts of this clone. The chain links TRBV5-6 to TRBJ2-1, with D maybe TRBD2 (6 bases). This CDR3 region has 12 residues. The V and J ends lost 9 bases and 8 bases respectively, with 15 bases between them. Germline V gene data show CDR1 as SGHDT and CDR2 as YYEEEE. The CDR3: CAIGGLGDEQFF. The CDR3 DNA reads TGTGCCATCGGGGGATTAGGGGATGAGCAGTTCTTC.

This clone was detected once. The DNA of the CDR3 is TGTGCCAGCAGTGAAGACGGGTGGGGGACAGGGCTGAACACTGAAGCTTTCTTT. Translating gives CASSEDGWGTGLNTEAFF. The rearrangement links TRBV6-1 to TRBJ1-1; 9 bases agree with TRBD1. There are 18 residues in the CDR3. Germline values: CDR1 MNHNS, CDR2 SASEGT. V trimming: 1 base; J trimming: 0 bases; junction bases outside the gene matches: 9.

The chain is built from TRBV5-1 and TRBJ2-3; 15 bases map to TRBD2. The J segment lost 6 bases and the V segment lost 4 bases, leaving 3 bases of the junction unmatched. The CDR3 has 15 residues. CDR1 is SGHRS and CDR2 is YFSETQ in the germline V gene. The CDR3 region has the DNA TGCGCCAGCAGCGCTGGACTAGCGGGGGGGGATACGCAGTATTTT. Amino acids: CASSAGLAGGDTQYF.

The chain is built from TRBV6-5 and TRBJ2-7; TRBD1 matches at 12 bases. This CDR3 region has 15 residues. V shed 4 bases, J shed 6 bases, and the junction held 7 bases outside the gene matches. CDR1 and CDR2 from the germline V gene are MNHEY and SVGAGI. The CDR3 loop reads CASSSSGTGGVEQYF. The CDR3 nucleotides are TGTGCCAGCAGTTCTTCCGGGACAGGGGGCGTCGAGCAGTACTTC.

This clone was seen a handful of times. This rearrangement joins TRBV11-3 to TRBJ1-3; D unresolved. Trimming stripped 4 bases from V and 1 base from J, with 8 bases between. CDR3 length: 14 amino acids. Germline CDR1 is SGHNT and CDR2 is YENEEA. The CDR3 DNA sequence: TGTGCCAGCAGCTCCGTAGAATCTGGAAACACCATATATTTT. This codes for CASSSVESGNTIYF. The complete variable domain, with remaining parts taken from reference TRBV11-3 and TRBJ1-3, reads EAGVVQSPRYKIIEKKQPVAFWCNPISGHNTLYWYLQNLGQGPELLIRYENEEAVDDSQLPKDRFSAERLKGVDSTLKIQPAELGDSAVYLCASSSVESGNTIYFGEGSWLTVV.

J is TRBJ2-3 and V is TRBV5-4; D call uncertain. There are 12 residues in the CDR3. Germline-derived CDR1 and CDR2 are SGHNT and YYREEE (reference sequence). V was trimmed by 10 bases and J by 2 bases, leaving 11 bases between them. As DNA, the CDR3 is TGTGCCGGCAAAGACTTCACAGATACGCAGTATTTT. Protein sequence: CAGKDFTDTQYF.

The V call is TRBV6-5, the J call TRBJ1-2; D possibly corresponds to TRBD1 (6 bases). V lost 6 bases and J 7 bases, leaving 18 bases between the germline ends. The CDR3 sequence is 14 residues long. The germline CDR1 and CDR2 sequences are MNHEY and SVGAGI. CDR3 protein: CASRERGGGGGYTF. The CDR3 nucleotides read TGTGCCAGCAGGGAAAGGGGGGGAGGCGGTGGCTACACCTTC.

V is TRBV4-1 and J is TRBJ1-2; TRBD1 agrees at 9 bases. The length of the CDR3 is 16 residues. V trimming: 2 bases; J trimming: 5 bases; junction bases outside the gene matches: 9. The V gene's germline CDR1 is MGHRA and CDR2 YSYEKL. CDR3 DNA sequence: TGCGCCAGCAGCCAACTATTAAAGGGACAGGGTTATGGCTACACCTTC. This translates into CASSQLLKGQGYGYTF.